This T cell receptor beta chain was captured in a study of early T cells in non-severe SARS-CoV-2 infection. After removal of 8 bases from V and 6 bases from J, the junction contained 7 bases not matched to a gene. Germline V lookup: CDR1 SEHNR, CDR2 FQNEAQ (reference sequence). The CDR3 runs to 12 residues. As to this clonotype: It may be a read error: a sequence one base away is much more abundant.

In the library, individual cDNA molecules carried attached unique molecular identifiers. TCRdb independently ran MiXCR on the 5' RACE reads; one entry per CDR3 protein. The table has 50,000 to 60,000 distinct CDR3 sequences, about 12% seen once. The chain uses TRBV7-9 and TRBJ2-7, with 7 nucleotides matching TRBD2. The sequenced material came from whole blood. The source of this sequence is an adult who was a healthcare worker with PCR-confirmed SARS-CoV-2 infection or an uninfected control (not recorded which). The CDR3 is CASGARGSEQYF. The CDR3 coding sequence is TGTGCCAGCGGCGCGCGGGGGAGCGAGCAGTACTTC.